A selection of T cell receptor beta chains follows, all from one sample in a study of blood T cell repertoires in COVID-19. Produced via immunoSEQ multiplex PCR; TCRdb's table is partial and in-frame only. Among under 150,000 clones listed, 79% were seen once. The sequenced material came from peripheral blood. The source is an elderly woman with acute or convalescent COVID-19. Each CDR3 is given with its conserved first and last residue. A D gene is named only where the DNA matches it firmly. Where a row states a size, it is once, few, many or the class of an expanded clone; other rows omit it.

d_call clone_size j_call v_call cdr3_nt cdr3_aa
- - TRBJ2-2 TRBV18 TGTGCCAGCTCACCACCCGGGACTCCGAACACCGGGGAGCTGTTTTTT CASSPPGTPNTGELFF
TRBD2 - TRBJ2-1 TRBV2 TGTGCCAGCAGTGATCAGGGCGGGGGAATCCATCAGTTCTTC CASSDQGGGIHQFF
- - TRBJ1-1 TRBV2 TGTGCCAGCAGTGAATGGGCAGGGGTTGGGGGAGCTTTCTTT CASSEWAGVGGAFF
- - TRBJ2-2 TRBV5-1 TGCGCCAGCAGCTTGGGCGGGGGCTCCACCGGGGAGCTGTTTTTT CASSLGGGSTGELFF
- once TRBJ2-7 TRBV6-5 TGTGCCAGCAGTAAGCGGCAGTATTACGAGCAGTACTTC CASSKRQYYEQYF
TRBD1 - TRBJ2-3 TRBV18 TGTGCCAGCTCTCTCCGACAGGGGGCTGCAGATACGCAGTATTTT CASSLRQGAADTQYF
- - TRBJ1-1 TRBV5-5 TGTGCCAGCAGCTTGCGGCAGAGGGACACTGAAGCTTTCTTT CASSLRQRDTEAFF
- - TRBJ1-1 TRBV30 TGTGCCTGGAAACGGACACAGAACACTGAAGCTTTCTTT CAWKRTQNTEAFF
- few TRBJ1-1 TRBV7-9 TGTGCCAGCAGTGAGGGGGTTCGCGCTGAAGCTTTCTTT CASSEGVRAEAFF
TRBD1 - TRBJ2-5 TRBV6-1 TGTGCCAGCAGTGTACTGGGACAGGGGTTCCAAGAGACCCAGTACTTC CASSVLGQGFQETQYF
- - TRBJ1-2 TRBV7-9 TGTGCCAGCAGCGCGGCGCATGGGGGCAGGGTTTGGGGCTACACCTTC CASSAAHGGRVWGYTF
TRBD1 - TRBJ2-5 TRBV28 TGTGCCAGCAGCCCTGGACAGGGGGCATCCCAGTACTTC CASSPGQGASQYF
- - TRBJ2-5 TRBV12-2 TGTGCAAGTCGCTTACCCTCCCCTGCGAGCCCGCGGGAGACCCAGTACTTC CASRLPSPASPRETQYF
TRBD1 - TRBJ2-2 TRBV2 TGTGCCAGCAGCTTGACAGGGGTTGGCGGGGAGCTGTTTTTT CASSLTGVGGELFF
- - TRBJ2-1 TRBV24-1 TGTGCCACCAGTGATTCCTGGGGGCGGAGCTCCTACAATGAGCAGTTCTTC CATSDSWGRSSYNEQFF
- - TRBJ2-7 TRBV30 TGTGCCTGGAGTCAGAAGGGGGCGGGAGGTTACGAGCAGTACTTC CAWSQKGAGGYEQYF
TRBD2 - TRBJ2-1 TRBV7-2 TGTGCCAGCAGCTTAGGGGCGGGGGGCCTCAATGAGCAGTTCTTC CASSLGAGGLNEQFF
TRBD1 - TRBJ1-1 TRBV4-1 TGCGCCAGCAGCCAAGTAGGGGGTAGGGGGCGAACTGAAGCTTTCTTT CASSQVGGRGRTEAFF
TRBD1 - TRBJ1-6 TRBV5-1 TGCGCCAGCAGCGGACAGACAGGGGGCAATTCACCCCTCCACTTT CASSGQTGGNSPLHF
TRBD2 - TRBJ2-1 TRBV19 TGTGCCAGTAGTATAGTGGGGACTAGCGGGAGCGCTTCCTACAATGAGCAGTTCTTC CASSIVGTSGSASYNEQFF
- - TRBJ1-1 TRBV9 TGTGCCAGCAGCCCTCTGGGAGGTAATCCCACTGAAGCTTTCTTT CASSPLGGNPTEAFF
- - TRBJ1-5 TRBV12-3/TRBV12-4 TGTGCCAGCAGTACGGAGGCCCAGCCCCAGCATTTT CASSTEAQPQHF
- - TRBJ2-3 TRBV6-5 TGTGCCAGCACCTCGGTGGGCACAGATACGCAGTATTTT CASTSVGTDTQYF
- - TRBJ1-2 TRBV28 TGTGCCAGCAGTTTAGGAGGGGAAAACTATGGCTACACCTTC CASSLGGENYGYTF
- many TRBJ1-2 TRBV6-5 TGTGCCAGCACCTACAACAGGGAAGGCTATGGCTACACCTTC CASTYNREGYGYTF